These 5 T cell receptor beta chains were all obtained from the same sample, sequenced in a study of shared clonotypes between healthy human individuals. Here immunoSEQ multiplex PCR was the method, and the copy in TCRdb shows in-frame clones only, minus some. The sample lists approximately 530,000 clones; more than 95% were seen once. Sequencing was carried out using naive CD4+ T cells sorted from blood. Subset denoted: CD45RA+ positively selected. These receptors were obtained from a woman aged 30 to 39 in good health.

CDR3 in DNA: TGCGCCAGCAGCCAAGATCAAGGACCTTACCCTTACGGCTACACCTTC. It codes for CASSQDQGPYPYGYTF. This chain uses TRBV4-1 with TRBJ1-2; D remains unclear. This CDR3 spans 16 amino acids. Germline lookup yields CDR1 MGHRA and CDR2 YSYEKL. Between the trimmed V and J ends, which lost 0 bases and 8 bases, there was a span of 19 bases.

The rearrangement joins TRBV5-1 to TRBJ2-7; maybe TRBD2 (6 bases). V lost 4 bases to trimming and J lost 5 bases, with 16 bases between them. This CDR3 contains 14 residues. CDR1 and CDR2 (germline): SGHRS, YFSETQ. The CDR3 here is CASSARETGDEQYF. The CDR3 region has the DNA TGCGCCAGCAGCGCCCGGGAGACGGGGGACGAGCAGTACTTC.

This rearrangement joins TRBV28 to TRBJ1-5, with 9 bases fitting TRBD1. The CDR3 is 16 amino acids. Germline CDR1 and CDR2: MDHEN and SYDVKM. The junction had 8 bases not matched to a gene; V was cut back by 4 bases and J by 4 bases. The CDR3 here is CASSSLTGGMNQPQHF. The CDR3 region has the DNA TGTGCCAGCAGTTCCCTGACAGGGGGGATGAATCAGCCCCAGCATTTT.

This chain joins TRBV19 and TRBJ2-3; a possible D gene is TRBD2 (6 bases). Deletions cut 7 bases from V and 0 bases from J, with 11 bases between. This CDR3 region has 14 residues. Germline CDR1 LNHDA, CDR2 SQIVND (reference sequence). Here the CDR3 reads CASTGGLSTDTQYF. The CDR3, as DNA: TGTGCCAGTACTGGGGGACTCAGCACAGATACGCAGTATTTT.

This chain links TRBV5-1 with TRBJ1-1; D perhaps matches TRBD1 (5 bases). With 3 bases removed from V and 11 bases from J, the gap between germline ends came to 14 bases. Looked up from germline, CDR1 is SGHRS and CDR2 is YFSETQ. The CDR3 length is 12 residues. For the CDR3, the DNA is TGCGCCAGCAGCTGGGCGGGACGGATGGCTTTCTTT. Its translation: CASSWAGRMAFF.